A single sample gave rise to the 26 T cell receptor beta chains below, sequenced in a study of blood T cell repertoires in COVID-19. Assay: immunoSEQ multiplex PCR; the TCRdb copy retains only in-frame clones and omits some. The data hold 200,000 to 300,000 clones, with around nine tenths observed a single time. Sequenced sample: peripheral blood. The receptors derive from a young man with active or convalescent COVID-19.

CDR3 in amino acids: CASRRGQGDTGELFF. In nucleotides, the CDR3 is TGTGCCAGCAGACGAGGACAGGGGGACACCGGGGAGCTGTTTTTT. The chain employs TRBV7-8 and TRBJ2-2; 10 positions agree with TRBD1. The CDR3 is 15 amino acids. Trimming cost V 6 bases and J 3 bases; bases outside gene matches: 4. Germline CDR1 reads SGHVS; CDR2 reads FQNEAQ.

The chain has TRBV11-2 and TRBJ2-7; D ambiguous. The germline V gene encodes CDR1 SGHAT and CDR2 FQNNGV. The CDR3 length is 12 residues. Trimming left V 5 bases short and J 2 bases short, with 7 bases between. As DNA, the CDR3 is TGTGCCAGCAGCGAACTAACCTACGAGCAGTACTTC. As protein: CASSELTYEQYF.

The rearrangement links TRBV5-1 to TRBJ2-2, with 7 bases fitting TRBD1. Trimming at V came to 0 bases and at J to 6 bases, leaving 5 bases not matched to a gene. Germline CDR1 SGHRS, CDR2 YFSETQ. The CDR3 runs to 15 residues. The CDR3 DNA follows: TGCGCCAGCAGCTTGGAGGGGGCTACGGCCGGGGAGCTGTTTTTT. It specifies CASSLEGATAGELFF.

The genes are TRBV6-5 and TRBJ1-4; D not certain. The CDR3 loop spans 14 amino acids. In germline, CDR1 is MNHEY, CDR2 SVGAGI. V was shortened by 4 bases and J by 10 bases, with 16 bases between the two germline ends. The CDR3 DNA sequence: TGTGCCAGCAGTTCCGTTCCCGGAGACGTAAAACTGTTTTTT. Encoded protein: CASSSVPGDVKLFF.

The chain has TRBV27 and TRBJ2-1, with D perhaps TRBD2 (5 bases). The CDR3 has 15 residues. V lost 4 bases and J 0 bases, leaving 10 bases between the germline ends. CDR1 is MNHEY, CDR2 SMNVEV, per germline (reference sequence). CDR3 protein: CASSYGKSSYNEQFF. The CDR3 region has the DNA TGTGCCAGCAGTTACGGGAAGAGCTCCTACAATGAGCAGTTCTTC.

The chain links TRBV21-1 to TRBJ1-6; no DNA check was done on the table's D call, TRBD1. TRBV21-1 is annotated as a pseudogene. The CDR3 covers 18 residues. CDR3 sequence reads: CASSKRGDRSSYNSPLHF. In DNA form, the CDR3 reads TGTGCCAGCAGCAAAAGGGGGGACAGGAGCTCCTATAATTCACCCCTCCACTTT.

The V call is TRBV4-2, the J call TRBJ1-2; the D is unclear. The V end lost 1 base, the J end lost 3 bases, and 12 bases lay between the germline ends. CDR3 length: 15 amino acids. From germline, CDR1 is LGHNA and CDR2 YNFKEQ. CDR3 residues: CASSQAEGAHYGYTF. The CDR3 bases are TGTGCCAGCAGCCAAGCGGAGGGTGCACACTATGGCTACACCTTC.

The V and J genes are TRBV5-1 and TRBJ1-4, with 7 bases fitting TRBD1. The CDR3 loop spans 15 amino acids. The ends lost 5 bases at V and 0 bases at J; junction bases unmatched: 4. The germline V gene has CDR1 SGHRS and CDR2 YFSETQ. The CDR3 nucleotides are TGCGCCAGCAGTTACCAGGGGGCAACTAATGAAAAACTGTTTTTT. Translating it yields CASSYQGATNEKLFF.

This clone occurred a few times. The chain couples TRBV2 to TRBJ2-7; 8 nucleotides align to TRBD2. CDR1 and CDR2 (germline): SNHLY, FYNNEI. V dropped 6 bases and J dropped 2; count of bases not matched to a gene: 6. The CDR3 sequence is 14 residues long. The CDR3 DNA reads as TGTGCCAGCAGCAACCCGGGACTAGCCTACGAGCAGTACTTC. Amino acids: CASSNPGLAYEQYF.

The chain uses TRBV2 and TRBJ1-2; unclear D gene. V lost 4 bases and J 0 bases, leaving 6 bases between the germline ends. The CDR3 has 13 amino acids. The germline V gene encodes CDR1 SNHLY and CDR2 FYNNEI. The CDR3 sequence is CASSVVSNYGYTF. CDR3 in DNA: TGTGCCAGCAGTGTTGTCTCTAACTATGGCTACACCTTC.

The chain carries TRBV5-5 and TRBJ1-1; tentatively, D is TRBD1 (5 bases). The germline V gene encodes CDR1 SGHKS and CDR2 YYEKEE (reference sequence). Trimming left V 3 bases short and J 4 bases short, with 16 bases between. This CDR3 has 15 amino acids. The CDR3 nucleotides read TGTGCCAGCAGCTCCCCGTTTTCCGGGGGCACTGAAGCTTTCTTT. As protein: CASSSPFSGGTEAFF.

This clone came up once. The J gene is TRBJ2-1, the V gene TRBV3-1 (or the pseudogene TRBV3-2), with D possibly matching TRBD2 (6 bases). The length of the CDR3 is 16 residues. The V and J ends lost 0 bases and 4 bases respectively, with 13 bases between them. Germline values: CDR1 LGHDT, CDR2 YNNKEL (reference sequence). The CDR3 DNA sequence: TGTGCCAGCAGCCAAGATATCCAGCGGGTTTACAATGAGCAGTTCTTC. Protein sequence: CASSQDIQRVYNEQFF.

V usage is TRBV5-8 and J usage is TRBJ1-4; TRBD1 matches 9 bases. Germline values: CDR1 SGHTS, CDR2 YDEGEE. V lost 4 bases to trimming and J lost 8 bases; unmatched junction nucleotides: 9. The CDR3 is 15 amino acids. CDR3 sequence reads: CASSPGQGLDEKLFF. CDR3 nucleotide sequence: TGTGCCAGCAGCCCCGGACAGGGGTTGGACGAAAAACTGTTTTTT.

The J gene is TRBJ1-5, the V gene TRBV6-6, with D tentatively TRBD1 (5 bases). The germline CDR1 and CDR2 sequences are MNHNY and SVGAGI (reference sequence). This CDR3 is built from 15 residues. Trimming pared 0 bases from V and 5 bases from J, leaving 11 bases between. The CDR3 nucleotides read TGTGCCAGCAGTTACTCGCATGTAGGGGATCAGCCCCAGCATTTT. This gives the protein CASSYSHVGDQPQHF.

The CDR3 DNA reads TGTGCCAGCAGCGTAGAGGGACAGGCTAGCACAGATACGCAGTATTTT. Its translation is CASSVEGQASTDTQYF. The chain combines TRBV9 with TRBJ2-3, with 8 nucleotides matching TRBD1. The CDR3 totals 16 residues. Germline V gene sequence: CDR1 SGDLS, CDR2 YYNGEE. Germline trimming cut 0 bases from V and 0 bases from J; bases unmatched to any gene: 3.

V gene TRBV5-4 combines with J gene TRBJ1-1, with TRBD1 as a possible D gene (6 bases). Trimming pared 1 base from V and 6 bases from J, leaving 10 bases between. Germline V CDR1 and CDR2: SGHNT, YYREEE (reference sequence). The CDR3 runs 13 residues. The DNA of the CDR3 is TGTGCCAGCAGCTTGCGCGGGGGCCCTGAAGCTTTCTTT. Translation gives CASSLRGGPEAFF.

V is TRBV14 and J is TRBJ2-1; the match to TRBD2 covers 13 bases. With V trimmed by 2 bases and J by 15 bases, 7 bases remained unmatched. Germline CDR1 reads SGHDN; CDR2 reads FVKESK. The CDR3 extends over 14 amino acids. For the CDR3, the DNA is TGTGCCAGCAGCCAACTGACTAGCGGGGGGTCGCGGTTCTTC. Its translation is CASSQLTSGGSRFF.

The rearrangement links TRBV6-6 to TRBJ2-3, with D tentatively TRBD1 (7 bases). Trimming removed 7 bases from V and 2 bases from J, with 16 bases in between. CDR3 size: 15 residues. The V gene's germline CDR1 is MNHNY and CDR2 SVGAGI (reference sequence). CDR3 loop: CASNAGGTVTDTQYF. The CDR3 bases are TGTGCCAGCAATGCAGGCGGGACAGTCACAGATACGCAGTATTTT.

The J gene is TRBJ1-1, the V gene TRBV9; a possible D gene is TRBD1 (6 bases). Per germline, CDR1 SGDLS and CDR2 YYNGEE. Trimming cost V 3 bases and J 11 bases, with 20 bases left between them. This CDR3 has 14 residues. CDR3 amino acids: CASSGGGDLGPAFF. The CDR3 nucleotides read TGTGCCAGCAGCGGAGGGGGGGATCTGGGTCCGGCTTTCTTT.

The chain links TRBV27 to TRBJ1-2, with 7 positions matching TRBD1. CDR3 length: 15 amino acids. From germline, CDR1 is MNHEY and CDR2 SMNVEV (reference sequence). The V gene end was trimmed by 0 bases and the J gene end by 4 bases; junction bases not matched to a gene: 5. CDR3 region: CASSLSPGQTYGYTF. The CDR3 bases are TGTGCCAGCAGTTTATCACCGGGACAGACCTATGGCTACACCTTC.

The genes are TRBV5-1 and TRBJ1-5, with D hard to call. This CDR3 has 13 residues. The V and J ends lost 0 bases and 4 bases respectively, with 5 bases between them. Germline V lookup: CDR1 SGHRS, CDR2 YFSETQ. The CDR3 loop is CASSLALNQPQHF. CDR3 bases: TGCGCCAGCAGCTTGGCTCTGAATCAGCCCCAGCATTTT.

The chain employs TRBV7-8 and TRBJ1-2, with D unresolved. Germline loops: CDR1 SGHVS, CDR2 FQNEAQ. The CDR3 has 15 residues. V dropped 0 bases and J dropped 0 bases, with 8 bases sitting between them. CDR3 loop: CASSLALGANYGYTF. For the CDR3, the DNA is TGTGCCAGCAGCTTAGCGCTCGGAGCTAACTATGGCTACACCTTC.

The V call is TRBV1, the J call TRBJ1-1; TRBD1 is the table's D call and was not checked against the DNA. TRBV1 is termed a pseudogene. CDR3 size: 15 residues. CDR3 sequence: CTSSHWDRLNTEAFF. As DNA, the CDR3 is TGCACCAGCAGCCATTGGGACAGATTGAACACTGAAGCTTTCTTT.

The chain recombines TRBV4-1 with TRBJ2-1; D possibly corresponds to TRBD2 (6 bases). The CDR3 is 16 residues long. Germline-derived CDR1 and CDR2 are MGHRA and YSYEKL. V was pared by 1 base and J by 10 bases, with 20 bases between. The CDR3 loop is CASSQARGLGTDEQFF. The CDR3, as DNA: TGCGCCAGCAGCCAAGCCCGGGGGTTGGGCACAGACGAGCAGTTCTTC.

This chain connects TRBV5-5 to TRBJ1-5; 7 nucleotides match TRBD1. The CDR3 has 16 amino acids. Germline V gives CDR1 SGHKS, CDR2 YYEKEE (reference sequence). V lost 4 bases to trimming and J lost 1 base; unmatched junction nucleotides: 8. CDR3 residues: CASSPQGPLSNQPQHF. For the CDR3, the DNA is TGTGCCAGCAGCCCACAGGGGCCCCTCAGCAATCAGCCCCAGCATTTT.

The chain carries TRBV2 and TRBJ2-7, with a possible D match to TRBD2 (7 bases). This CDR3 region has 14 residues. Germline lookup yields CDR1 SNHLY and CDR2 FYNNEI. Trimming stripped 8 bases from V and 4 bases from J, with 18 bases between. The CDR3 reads CASRRGGDVYEQYF. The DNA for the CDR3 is TGTGCCAGCCGAAGGGGGGGGGACGTATACGAGCAGTACTTC.